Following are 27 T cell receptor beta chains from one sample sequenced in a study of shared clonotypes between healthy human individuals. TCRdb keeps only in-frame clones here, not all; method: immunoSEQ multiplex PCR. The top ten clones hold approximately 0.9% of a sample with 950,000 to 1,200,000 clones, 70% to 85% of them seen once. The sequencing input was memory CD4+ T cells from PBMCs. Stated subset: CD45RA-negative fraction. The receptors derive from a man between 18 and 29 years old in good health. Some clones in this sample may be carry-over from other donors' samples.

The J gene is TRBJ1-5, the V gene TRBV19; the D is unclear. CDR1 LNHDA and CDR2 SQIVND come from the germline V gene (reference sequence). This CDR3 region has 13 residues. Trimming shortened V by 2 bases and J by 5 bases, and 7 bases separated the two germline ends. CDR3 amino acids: CASSIYGDQPQHF. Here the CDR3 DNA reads TGTGCCAGTAGTATATATGGGGATCAGCCCCAGCATTTT.

This CDR3 is CASRDQGATDGYTF. The CDR3 coding sequence is TGTGCCAGCAGGGATCAGGGGGCCACGGACGGCTACACCTTC. The chain joins TRBV11-2 to TRBJ1-2, with 8 bases lining up with TRBD1. Germline values: CDR1 SGHAT, CDR2 FQNNGV. V shed 6 bases, J shed 8 bases, and the junction held 11 bases outside the gene matches. This CDR3 contains 14 residues.

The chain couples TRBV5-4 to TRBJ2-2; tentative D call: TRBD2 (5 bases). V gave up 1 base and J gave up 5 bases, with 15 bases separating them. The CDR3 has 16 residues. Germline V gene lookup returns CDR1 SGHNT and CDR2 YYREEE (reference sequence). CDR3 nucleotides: TGTGCCAGCAGCTTGATAAGCGGACTGGGGACCGGGGAGCTGTTTTTT. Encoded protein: CASSLISGLGTGELFF. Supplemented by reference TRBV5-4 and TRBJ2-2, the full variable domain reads ETGVTQSPTHLIKTRGQQVTLRCSSQSGHNTVSWYQQALGQGPQFIFQYYREEENGRGNFPPRFSGLQFPNYSSELNVNALELDDSALYLCASSLISGLGTGELFFGEGSRLTVL.

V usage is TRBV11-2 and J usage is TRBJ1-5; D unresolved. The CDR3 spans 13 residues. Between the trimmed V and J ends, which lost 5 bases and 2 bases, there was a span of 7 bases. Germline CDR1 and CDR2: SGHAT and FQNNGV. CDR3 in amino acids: CASSLNRNQPQHF. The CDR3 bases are TGTGCCAGCAGCCTCAACCGCAATCAGCCCCAGCATTTT.

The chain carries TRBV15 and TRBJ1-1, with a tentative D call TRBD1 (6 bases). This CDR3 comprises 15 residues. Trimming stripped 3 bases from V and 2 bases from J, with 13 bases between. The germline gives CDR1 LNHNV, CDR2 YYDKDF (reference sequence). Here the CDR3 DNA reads TGTGCCACCAGCAGGCCACTCGGGGGCAACACTGAAGCTTTCTTT. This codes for CATSRPLGGNTEAFF. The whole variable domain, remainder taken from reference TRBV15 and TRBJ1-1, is DAMVIQNPRYQVTQFGKPVTLSCSQTLNHNVMYWYQQKSSQAPKLLFHYYDKDFNNEADTPDNFQSRRPNTSFCFLDIRSPGLGDTAMYLCATSRPLGGNTEAFFGQGTRLTVV.

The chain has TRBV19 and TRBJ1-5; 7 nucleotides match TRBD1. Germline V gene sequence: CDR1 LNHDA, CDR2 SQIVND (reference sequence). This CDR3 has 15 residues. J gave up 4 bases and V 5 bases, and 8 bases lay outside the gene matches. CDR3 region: CASSVLQGTNQPQHF. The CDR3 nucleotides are TGTGCCAGTAGTGTCCTACAGGGGACTAATCAGCCCCAGCATTTT. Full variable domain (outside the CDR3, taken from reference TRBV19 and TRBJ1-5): DGGITQSPKYLFRKEGQNVTLSCEQNLNHDAMYWYRQDPGQGLRLIYYSQIVNDFQKGDIAEGYSVSREKKESFPLTVTSAQKNPTAFYLCASSVLQGTNQPQHFGDGTRLSIL.

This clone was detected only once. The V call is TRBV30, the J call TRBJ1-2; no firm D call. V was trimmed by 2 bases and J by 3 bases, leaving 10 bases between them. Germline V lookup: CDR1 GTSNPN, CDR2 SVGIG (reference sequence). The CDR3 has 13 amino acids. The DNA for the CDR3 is TGTGCCTGGAGTTACAGTGGAGACTATGGCTACACCTTC. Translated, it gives CAWSYSGDYGYTF.

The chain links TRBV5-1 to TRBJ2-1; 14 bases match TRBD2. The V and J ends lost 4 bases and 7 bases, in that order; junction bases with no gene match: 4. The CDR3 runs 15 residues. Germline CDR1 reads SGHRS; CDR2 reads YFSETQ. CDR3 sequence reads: CASSQTSGRVNEQFF. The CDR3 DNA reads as TGCGCCAGCAGCCAGACTAGCGGGAGGGTGAATGAGCAGTTCTTC.

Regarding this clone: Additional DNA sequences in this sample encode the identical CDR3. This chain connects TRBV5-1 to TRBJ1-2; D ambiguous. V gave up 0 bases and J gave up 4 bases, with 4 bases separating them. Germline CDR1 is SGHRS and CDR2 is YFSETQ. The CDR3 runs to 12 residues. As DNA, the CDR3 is TGCGCCAGCAGCTTGGGAGTCTATGGCTACACCTTC. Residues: CASSLGVYGYTF.

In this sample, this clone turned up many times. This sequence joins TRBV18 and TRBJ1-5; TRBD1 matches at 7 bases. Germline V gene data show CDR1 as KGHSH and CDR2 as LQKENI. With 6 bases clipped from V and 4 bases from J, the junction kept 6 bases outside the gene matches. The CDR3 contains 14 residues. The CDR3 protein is CASSRNRGNQPQHF. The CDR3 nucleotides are TGTGCCAGCTCCCGCAACAGGGGAAATCAGCCCCAGCATTTT.

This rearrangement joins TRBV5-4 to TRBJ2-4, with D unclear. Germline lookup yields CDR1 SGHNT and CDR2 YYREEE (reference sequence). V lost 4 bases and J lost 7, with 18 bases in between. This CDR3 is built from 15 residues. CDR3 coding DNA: TGTGCCAGCAGCCAAAGCTGGACCCCAGGCAACATTCAGTACTTC. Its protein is CASSQSWTPGNIQYF.

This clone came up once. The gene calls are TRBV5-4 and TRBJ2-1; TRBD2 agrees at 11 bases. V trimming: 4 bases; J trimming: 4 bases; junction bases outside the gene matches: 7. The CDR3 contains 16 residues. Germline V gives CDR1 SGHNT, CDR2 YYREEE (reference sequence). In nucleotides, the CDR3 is TGTGCCAGCAGCCAGACTAGCGGGATAGGTTACAATGAGCAGTTCTTC. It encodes CASSQTSGIGYNEQFF.

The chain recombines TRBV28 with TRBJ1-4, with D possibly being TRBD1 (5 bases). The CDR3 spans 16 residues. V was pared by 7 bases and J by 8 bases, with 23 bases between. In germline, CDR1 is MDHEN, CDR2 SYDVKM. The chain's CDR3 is CASTSGGAGGREKLFF. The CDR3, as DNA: TGTGCCAGCACCTCGGGGGGAGCAGGAGGGAGGGAAAAACTGTTTTTT.

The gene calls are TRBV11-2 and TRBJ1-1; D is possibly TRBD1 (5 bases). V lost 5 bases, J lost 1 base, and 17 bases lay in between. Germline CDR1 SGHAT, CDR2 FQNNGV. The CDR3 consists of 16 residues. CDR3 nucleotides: TGTGCCAGCAGCCCCCTACCTAGGGGAGGGAACACTGAAGCTTTCTTT. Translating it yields CASSPLPRGGNTEAFF. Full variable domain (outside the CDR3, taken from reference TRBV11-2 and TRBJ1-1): EAGVAQSPRYKIIEKRQSVAFWCNPISGHATLYWYQQILGQGPKLLIQFQNNGVVDDSQLPKDRFSAERLKGVDSTLKIQPAKLEDSAVYLCASSPLPRGGNTEAFFGQGTRLTVV.

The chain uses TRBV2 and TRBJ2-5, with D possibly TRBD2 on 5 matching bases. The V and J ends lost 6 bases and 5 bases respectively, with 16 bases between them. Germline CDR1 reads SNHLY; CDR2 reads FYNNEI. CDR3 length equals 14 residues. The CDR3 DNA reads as TGTGCCAGCAGACCAAGAGGGAGCACGGAGACCCAGTACTTC. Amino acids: CASRPRGSTETQYF.

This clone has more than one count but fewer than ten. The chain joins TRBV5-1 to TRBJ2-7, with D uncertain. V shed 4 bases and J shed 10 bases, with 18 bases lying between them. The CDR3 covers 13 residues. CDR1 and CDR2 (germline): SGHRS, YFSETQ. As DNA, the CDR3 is TGCGCCAGCAGCATAACAGCTTACGATCGCCAGTACTTC. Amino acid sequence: CASSITAYDRQYF.

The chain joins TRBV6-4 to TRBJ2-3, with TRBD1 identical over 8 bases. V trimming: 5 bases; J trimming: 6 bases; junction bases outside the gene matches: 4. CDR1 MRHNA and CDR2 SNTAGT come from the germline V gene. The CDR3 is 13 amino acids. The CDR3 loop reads CASSIRTGDTQYF. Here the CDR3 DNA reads TGTGCCAGCAGTATCAGGACAGGGGATACGCAGTATTTT.

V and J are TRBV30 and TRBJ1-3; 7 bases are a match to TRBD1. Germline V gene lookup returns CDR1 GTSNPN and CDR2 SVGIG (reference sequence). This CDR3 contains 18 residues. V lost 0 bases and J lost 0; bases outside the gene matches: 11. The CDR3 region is CAWSVILRGSTSGNTIYF. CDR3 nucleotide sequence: TGTGCCTGGAGTGTCATCCTCAGGGGGTCTACCTCTGGAAACACCATATATTTT.

DNA for the CDR3: TGTGCCAGCAGCAGGGGGGACAGGCGGACTGGAAACACCATATATTTT. This encodes CASSRGDRRTGNTIYF. This rearrangement joins TRBV7-8 to TRBJ1-3; the match to TRBD1 covers 8 bases. The junction had 8 bases not matched to a gene; V was cut back by 5 bases and J by 2 bases. The CDR3 sequence is 16 residues long. Germline assignment: CDR1 SGHVS and CDR2 FQNEAQ.

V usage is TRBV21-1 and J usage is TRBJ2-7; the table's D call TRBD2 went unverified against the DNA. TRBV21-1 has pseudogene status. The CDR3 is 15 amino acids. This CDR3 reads CASSKDGRSSYEQYF. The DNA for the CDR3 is TGTGCCAGCAGCAAAGATGGTCGGAGCTCCTACGAGCAGTACTTC.

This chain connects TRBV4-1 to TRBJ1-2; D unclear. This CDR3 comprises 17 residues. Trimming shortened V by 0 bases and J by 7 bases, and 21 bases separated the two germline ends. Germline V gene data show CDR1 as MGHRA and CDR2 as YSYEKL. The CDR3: CASSQERERARPGGYTF. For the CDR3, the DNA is TGCGCCAGCAGCCAAGAAAGGGAACGGGCCCGGCCGGGTGGCTACACCTTC.

The CDR3 protein is CASSEQQGANEQFF. DNA for the CDR3: TGTGCCAGCAGCGAACAACAGGGGGCCAATGAGCAGTTCTTC. This chain connects TRBV7-3 to TRBJ2-1; 9 nucleotides agree with TRBD1. The CDR3 loop spans 14 amino acids. Germline V gene sequence: CDR1 SGHTA, CDR2 FQGTGA. With 5 bases clipped from V and 6 bases from J, the junction kept 5 bases outside the gene matches.

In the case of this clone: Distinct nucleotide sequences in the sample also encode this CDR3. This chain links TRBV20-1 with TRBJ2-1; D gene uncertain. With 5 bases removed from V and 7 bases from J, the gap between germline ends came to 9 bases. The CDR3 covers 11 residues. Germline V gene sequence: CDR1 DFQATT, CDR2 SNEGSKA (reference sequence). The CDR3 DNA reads TGCAGTGCTCCTCTTGGGAATGAGCAGTTCTTC. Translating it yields CSAPLGNEQFF.

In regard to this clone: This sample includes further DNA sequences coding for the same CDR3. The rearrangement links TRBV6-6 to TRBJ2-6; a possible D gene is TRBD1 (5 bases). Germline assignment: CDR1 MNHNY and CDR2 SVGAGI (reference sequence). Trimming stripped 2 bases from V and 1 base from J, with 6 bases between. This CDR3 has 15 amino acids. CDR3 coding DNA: TGTGCCAGCAGTTACCAGGGATCTGGGGCCAACGTCCTGACTTTC. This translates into CASSYQGSGANVLTF.

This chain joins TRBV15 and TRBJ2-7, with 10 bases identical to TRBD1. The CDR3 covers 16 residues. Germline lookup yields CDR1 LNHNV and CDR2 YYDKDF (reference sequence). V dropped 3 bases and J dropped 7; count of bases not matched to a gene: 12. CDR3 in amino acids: CATSSPGDRGSWEQYF. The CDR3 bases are TGTGCCACCAGCAGCCCGGGGGACAGGGGCAGCTGGGAGCAGTACTTC.

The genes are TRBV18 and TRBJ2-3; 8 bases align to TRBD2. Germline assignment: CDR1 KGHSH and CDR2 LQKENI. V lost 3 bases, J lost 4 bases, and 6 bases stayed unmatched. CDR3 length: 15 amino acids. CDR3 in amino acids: CASSPWREVSDTQYF. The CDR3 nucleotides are TGTGCCAGCTCACCGTGGCGGGAGGTCTCAGATACGCAGTATTTT.

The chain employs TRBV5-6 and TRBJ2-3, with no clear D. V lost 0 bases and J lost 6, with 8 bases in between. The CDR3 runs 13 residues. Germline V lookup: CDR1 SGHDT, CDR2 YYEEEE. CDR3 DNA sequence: TGTGCCAGCAGCTTGGGGCCTACGGATACGCAGTATTTT. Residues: CASSLGPTDTQYF.